One and the same sample provided the 27 T cell receptor beta chains below, sequenced in a study of blood T cell repertoires in COVID-19. The data were produced by immunoSEQ multiplex PCR, yet TCRdb's version contains in-frame clones alone and is incomplete. Of about 140,000 clones in the sample, 90% were seen once. Sequencing was carried out using peripheral blood. The receptors come from a woman of 80 years or more with acute or convalescent COVID-19.

The chain has TRBV12-3 or TRBV12-4 and TRBJ2-1; D possibly corresponds to TRBD1 (5 bases). V dropped 0 bases and J dropped 10 bases, with 10 bases sitting between them. The CDR3 spans 13 residues. This CDR3 reads CASSLAPWGEQFF. CDR3 bases: TGTGCCAGCAGTTTAGCCCCTTGGGGCGAGCAGTTCTTC.

The chain recombines TRBV9 with TRBJ1-2; 7 bases line up with TRBD1. The CDR3 contains 15 residues. CDR1 is SGDLS and CDR2 is YYNGEE in the germline V gene. With V trimmed by 4 bases and J by 3 bases, 9 bases remained unmatched. DNA of the CDR3: TGTGCCAGCAGCCCCGAAAGAGGGACAGACTATGGCTACACCTTC. Protein sequence: CASSPERGTDYGYTF.

V is TRBV7-7 and J is TRBJ1-3; the D is unclear. Germline V gene sequence: CDR1 SSHAT, CDR2 FNYEAQ (reference sequence). CDR3 length: 12 residues. CDR3 sequence: CGVAGPGNTIYF. Written as DNA, the CDR3 is TGTGGGGTGGCGGGTCCTGGAAACACCATATATTTT.

CDR3 in DNA: TGTGCCAGCAGTGACCCCACGGGGGGGGACTATGGCTACACCTTC. Protein sequence: CASSDPTGGDYGYTF. V is TRBV25-1 and J is TRBJ1-2; weak D call: TRBD1 (5 bases). This CDR3 is 15 amino acids long. Trimming removed 3 bases at V and 3 bases at J, with 14 bases between. Germline V gene sequence: CDR1 MGHDK, CDR2 SYGVNS.

This chain joins TRBV7-2 and TRBJ1-1, with 10 bases matching TRBD1. Per germline, CDR1 SGHTA and CDR2 FQGNSA. V dropped 6 bases and J dropped 6; count of bases not matched to a gene: 7. The CDR3 length is 14 residues. CDR3 coding DNA: TGTGCCAGCAGACCGACAGGGGGCATCGCTGAAGCTTTCTTT. It specifies CASRPTGGIAEAFF.

The rearrangement uses TRBV3-1 (or the pseudogene TRBV3-2) and TRBJ2-3; 7 bases fit TRBD2. The V and J ends lost 1 base and 4 bases, in that order; junction bases with no gene match: 2. CDR1 LGHDT and CDR2 YNNKEL come from the germline V gene (reference sequence). CDR3 size: 14 residues. This CDR3 is CASSQGLAADTQYF. Here the CDR3 DNA reads TGTGCCAGCAGCCAAGGCCTAGCGGCAGATACGCAGTATTTT.

This sequence joins TRBV7-9 and TRBJ1-6; perhaps TRBD1 as D (5 bases). The CDR3 covers 13 residues. Germline V gene data show CDR1 as SEHNR and CDR2 as FQNEAQ (reference sequence). With 5 bases removed from V and 9 bases from J, the gap between germline ends came to 11 bases. The CDR3 reads CASSERQFSPLHF. CDR3 in DNA: TGTGCCAGCAGCGAGCGACAGTTTTCACCCCTCCACTTT.

The chain is built from TRBV30 and TRBJ2-5; 10 bases match TRBD2. The germline V gene has CDR1 GTSNPN and CDR2 SVGIG (reference sequence). Losses at the gene ends were 1 base for V and 5 bases for J; bases not matched to a gene: 4. This CDR3 is 14 amino acids long. CDR3 sequence: CAWSALLAGETQYF. The CDR3 region has the DNA TGTGCCTGGAGTGCCCTACTAGCGGGGGAGACCCAGTACTTC.

This chain connects TRBV7-2 to TRBJ2-2, with 7 bases lining up with TRBD2. The ends lost 6 bases at V and 1 base at J; junction bases unmatched: 5. Germline V gives CDR1 SGHTA, CDR2 FQGNSA. The CDR3 covers 15 residues. The CDR3: CASRLAAQNTGELFF. CDR3 sequence (DNA): TGTGCCAGCAGGCTAGCGGCCCAGAACACCGGGGAGCTGTTTTTT.

This clone showed up just a few times. The J gene is TRBJ1-1, the V gene TRBV27; 7 nucleotides align to TRBD1. After removal of 6 bases from V and 2 bases from J, the junction contained 6 bases not matched to a gene. Germline values: CDR1 MNHEY, CDR2 SMNVEV (reference sequence). This CDR3 region has 14 residues. The CDR3 spells CASRRGQQNTEAFF. The CDR3 DNA reads as TGTGCCAGCAGACGGGGACAGCAAAACACTGAAGCTTTCTTT.

The table lists this clone with a few counts. The chain recombines TRBV2 with TRBJ1-5; TRBD1 matches 10 bases. Germline V CDR1 and CDR2: SNHLY, FYNNEI. After removal of 11 bases from V and 4 bases from J, the junction contained 5 bases not matched to a gene. CDR3 length: 13 residues. As DNA, the CDR3 is TGTGCCTGCCGGACAGGGGGGAATCAGCCCCAGCATTTT. Amino acids: CACRTGGNQPQHF.

The chain employs TRBV25-1 and TRBJ2-7; 7 positions agree with TRBD2. CDR1 and CDR2 (germline): MGHDK, SYGVNS. The V segment lost 4 bases and the J segment 5 bases; nucleotides outside the gene matches: 8. This CDR3 has 14 residues. The CDR3 region is CASSAIGGMHEQYF. The DNA of the CDR3 is TGTGCCAGCAGTGCCATCGGGGGGATGCACGAGCAGTACTTC.

The chain uses TRBV19 and TRBJ1-1; 9 bases are shared with TRBD1. CDR1 and CDR2 from the germline V gene are LNHDA and SQIVND (reference sequence). The CDR3 contains 15 residues. V trimming: 4 bases; J trimming: 6 bases; junction bases outside the gene matches: 9. CDR3: CASSTPGQGVPEAFF. For the CDR3, the DNA is TGTGCCAGTAGTACACCGGGACAGGGTGTCCCTGAAGCTTTCTTT.

The J gene is TRBJ2-3, the V gene TRBV6-5; D is perhaps TRBD2 (7 bases). The CDR3 extends over 16 amino acids. Germline V gene sequence: CDR1 MNHEY, CDR2 SVGAGI. V lost 0 bases and J 3 bases, leaving 13 bases between the germline ends. The CDR3 coding sequence is TGTGCCAGCAGTTACTCGAGCAGGGGAGGGACAGATACGCAGTATTTT. Residues: CASSYSSRGGTDTQYF.

The V gene is TRBV9, the J gene TRBJ2-5, with TRBD2 identical over 8 bases. J lost 1 base, V lost 0 bases, and 5 bases had no gene match. CDR1 and CDR2 from the germline V gene are SGDLS and YYNGEE. CDR3 length equals 16 residues. CDR3 sequence reads: CASSVGASGGQETQYF. The DNA for the CDR3 is TGTGCCAGCAGCGTAGGGGCCAGCGGGGGCCAAGAGACCCAGTACTTC. The full variable domain, completed using reference TRBV9 and TRBJ2-5, is DSGVTQTPKHLITATGQRVTLRCSPRSGDLSVYWYQQSLDQGLQFLIQYYNGEERAKGNILERFSAQQFPDLHSELNLSSLELGDSALYFCASSVGASGGQETQYFGPGTRLLVL.

The rearrangement links TRBV27 to TRBJ2-3; TRBD1 agrees at 8 bases. Germline lookup yields CDR1 MNHEY and CDR2 SMNVEV (reference sequence). V was clipped by 5 bases and J by 0 bases; unmatched bases: 7. The CDR3 contains 16 residues. This chain's CDR3 is CASSQGTGYSTDTQYF. The CDR3 DNA follows: TGTGCCAGCAGTCAGGGGACAGGTTATAGCACAGATACGCAGTATTTT.

This clone was seen once. J is TRBJ1-2 and V is TRBV3-1 (or the pseudogene TRBV3-2); the D gene is possibly TRBD1 (5 bases). Germline CDR1 is LGHDT and CDR2 is YNNKEL (reference sequence). This CDR3 contains 14 residues. Trimming removed 1 base at V and 8 bases at J, with 14 bases between. The CDR3 nucleotides are TGTGCCAGCAGCCAAGGGGGGGGAGGAGGCGGCTACACCTTC. Protein sequence: CASSQGGGGGGYTF.

The rearrangement links TRBV5-6 to TRBJ2-1; 9 bases line up with TRBD2. V dropped 4 bases and J dropped 6; count of bases not matched to a gene: 20. Germline assignment: CDR1 SGHDT and CDR2 YYEEEE. The CDR3 is 19 residues long. For the CDR3, the DNA is TGTGCCAGCAGCCACCTTGCTGGCGGGGGGGCTCTGGGAACCAATGAGCAGTTCTTC. This translates into CASSHLAGGGALGTNEQFF.

The chain has TRBV30 and TRBJ2-7; 9 positions agree with TRBD1. V lost 5 bases to trimming and J lost 6 bases; unmatched junction nucleotides: 5. The CDR3 spans 12 residues. CDR1 and CDR2 from the germline V gene are GTSNPN and SVGIG (reference sequence). CDR3 residues: CAWAGQGGEQYF. CDR3 nucleotide sequence: TGTGCCTGGGCGGGACAGGGTGGCGAGCAGTACTTC.

The rearrangement links TRBV20-1 to TRBJ2-1; 9 positions match TRBD2. Per germline, CDR1 DFQATT and CDR2 SNEGSKA (reference sequence). The CDR3 loop spans 11 amino acids. CDR3 nucleotides: TGCAGGGGCGGGGGGGCTAATGAGCAGTTCTTC. Translated: CRGGGANEQFF.

The chain's CDR3 is CASGNRATNTEAFF. CDR3 coding DNA: TGTGCCAGCGGCAACAGGGCCACGAACACTGAAGCTTTCTTT. The rearrangement links TRBV3-1 (or the pseudogene TRBV3-2) to TRBJ1-1; a weak D match, TRBD1 (6 bases). The V gene lost 8 bases and the J gene lost 1 base, with 14 bases spanning the gap. The CDR3 is 14 amino acids. Germline V lookup: CDR1 LGHDT, CDR2 YNNKEL (reference sequence).

The CDR3 loop is CASRRDFANTGELFF. The DNA for the CDR3 is TGTGCCAGCCGGAGGGACTTCGCGAACACCGGGGAGCTGTTTTTT. V and J are TRBV6-5 and TRBJ2-2; D may be TRBD2 (6 bases). This CDR3 has 15 residues. The germline gives CDR1 MNHEY, CDR2 SVGAGI. The ends were cut back, 8 bases at V and 0 bases at J, with 13 bases in the middle.

The chain joins TRBV2 to TRBJ2-2; 7 nucleotides align to TRBD2. The germline gives CDR1 SNHLY, CDR2 FYNNEI. The CDR3 spans 15 residues. V gave up 3 bases and J gave up 1 base; unmatched junction bases: 2. CDR3 nucleotide sequence: TGTGCCAGCAGTGAGCCGGGGGGGAACACCGGGGAGCTGTTTTTT. Its translation: CASSEPGGNTGELFF. Full variable domain (remainder filled in from reference TRBV2 and TRBJ2-2): EPEVTQTPSHQVTQMGQEVILRCVPISNHLYFYWYRQILGQKVEFLVSFYNNEISEKSEIFDDQFSVERPDGSNFTLKIRSTKLEDSAMYFCASSEPGGNTGELFFGEGSRLTVL.

This clone was recorded only once. V gene TRBV7-2 combines with J gene TRBJ2-2, with D possibly being TRBD1 (6 bases). V lost 3 bases, J lost 0 bases, and 14 bases lay in between. Germline V CDR1 and CDR2: SGHTA, FQGNSA. The CDR3 has 17 amino acids. This CDR3 is CASSFRGQFANTGELFF. The CDR3, as DNA: TGTGCCAGCAGCTTTAGAGGACAGTTCGCGAACACCGGGGAGCTGTTTTTT.

The chain couples TRBV6-5 to TRBJ1-1, with 8 nucleotides matching TRBD1. This CDR3 spans 15 amino acids. J was trimmed by 1 base and V by 6 bases; bases with no gene match: 7. In germline, CDR1 is MNHEY, CDR2 SVGAGI. DNA for the CDR3: TGTGCCAGCAGAAGGACAGGGAATTCGAACACTGAAGCTTTCTTT. Its translation: CASRRTGNSNTEAFF.

The gene calls are TRBV7-8 and TRBJ1-2, with D possibly matching TRBD1 (5 bases). Per the germline V gene, CDR1 is SGHVS and CDR2 is FQNEAQ. The CDR3 contains 17 residues. Trimming took off 1 base at V and 7 bases at J, with 22 bases between the two ends. This CDR3 is CASSLGSHRSKNAGYTF. Written as DNA, the CDR3 is TGTGCCAGCAGCTTAGGCAGTCACAGGAGCAAGAATGCTGGCTACACCTTC.

The CDR3 DNA sequence: TGCGCCAGCAGCCCAGCCCAGGTTCCCGGGGAGCTGTTTTTT. It encodes CASSPAQVPGELFF. The chain combines TRBV5-1 with TRBJ2-2; unclear D gene. The CDR3 totals 14 residues. Germline CDR1 and CDR2: SGHRS and YFSETQ. V lost 4 bases and J lost 6, with 13 bases in between.